The entry below describes one TCR beta chain. This clone's antigen is unknown. No much larger clonotype is one base removed from it; base qualities were not supplied. The data derive from a study of cytomegalovirus exposure and HLA in healthy donors (dated by TCRdb to about 2017). Context from the whole study: A later analysis indicated that the 90 to 150 validation repertoires were generated on the platform also employed for the 700 or so repertoires of the first cohort. The study aimed to test whether cataloging public T cell receptors could reveal signatures of past pathogen exposure. In addition to the first cohort of 650 to 750 subjects, a separate validation cohort of 120 different subjects was used. High-throughput TCR immunosequencing, statistical association of individual TCRs with disease status, and machine learning were combined to predict cytomegalovirus infection status. Overall results and qualifications from the work: Cytomegalovirus status was reported to be diagnosed by the classifier with high specificity and sensitivity in both the original and validation cohorts. The validation cohort had no HLA typing available for a later analysis, so co-occurrence within that cohort was assessed over all 130 or so repertoires. In the study, around 150 TCR beta chains were listed as associated with cytomegalovirus. While some public TCRs were present in many individuals, most TCR sequences turned up only very rarely across donors. It was suggested by the authors that the approach could potentially be generalized to other disease states and immunological phenotypes. Subsequent analysis determined that TCRs grouped into clusters in the first cohort also showed a tendency toward co-occurrence across the roughly 110 validation repertoires, and about 94% of cluster scores exceeded 0. Three of the identified cytomegalovirus-associated TCR beta chains were confirmed in vitro to be specific for cytomegalovirus antigens.

The protocol used for the library was the immunoSEQ multiplex PCR assay. Processing in the source paper ran as follows. A statistical classification framework was built to diagnose cytomegalovirus status from the catalog of TCR beta chain sequences. As stored in TCRdb, this immuneACCESS dataset retains in-frame rearrangements with V and J assigned. A fraction of the clones does not appear; measured against another copy, unresolved V genes explain less than half of the discrepancy, and the remainder lacks a known reason. V, J and clone size reflect that table, while D and trimming were determined from the DNA. The sample has about 160,000 clones on record, roughly 86% of them singletons. The ten largest account for 10% of the sample. From the cysteine through the phenylalanine, the CDR3 covers 13 amino acids. The kept DNA is CDR3 alone, 39 bases in frame from the first base. Sequences LGHNA (CDR1) and YSLEER (CDR2) are obtained from the germline V gene. V is reduced by 5 bases and J by 7 bases, leaving a spacing of 12 bases between them.

The donors were included in the validation cohort of 100 to 150 subjects, a group kept apart from the roughly 670-subject first cohort. The source material was PBMCs. This receptor chain uses TRBV4-3 and TRBJ2-1; too little of a D gene remains to name it. The clonotype originates from a woman aged 18-29 years in good health and CMV-seropositive. Read as DNA, the sequence is TGCGCCAGCAGCTCTACACAGCTGAATGAGCAGTTCTTC. This translates into CASSSTQLNEQFF.